What follows is one T cell receptor (beta chain) and its context. Its antigen has not been determined. Base-call qualities are not available, and no considerably larger clone is one nucleotide away. The label giving this sample's time point can be read as: baseline before oral tofacitinib. Lesional scalp punch biopsies and peripheral blood were obtained from alopecia areata patients. PBMCs were separated by density centrifugation and stained for CD3, CD4 and CD8, after which CD4+ and CD8+ T cells were sorted on a FACSAria. The data belong to a study of CD8+ T cells in alopecia areata (dated by TCRdb to 2017 to 2018). General notes on the study: The treated patients took part in an open-label pilot trial in which moderate-to-severe alopecia areata was treated with oral tofacitinib at 5 to 10 mg twice daily. Tofacitinib was administered for 6 to 18 months, and 6 months of follow-up off drug were then conducted to assess delayed response and recurrence. High-throughput TCRbeta sequencing was used to examine T cell clonal expansion in alopecia areata in both the C3H/HeJ mouse model and human patients. Scalp tissue and sorted CD4+ and CD8+ peripheral blood T cells from patchy and totalis/universalis alopecia areata patients and from healthy controls were covered by human TCRbeta sequencing. Biopsies were taken from tofacitinib-treated patients at baseline and at 4 and 24 weeks of treatment, and a later scalp biopsy was taken in several of the tofacitinib-treated patients. Clonality in the scalp was compared among normal scalp (n=4), patchy alopecia areata scalp (n=8), and alopecia totalis/universalis scalp (n=8). RNA was obtained with the PAXgene miRNA kit for fixed scalp, the miRNeasy kit for PBMCs, and the RNeasy kit for mouse skin. TCRbeta CDR3 regions were amplified by immunoSEQ multiplex PCR using 35 Vbeta forward and 13 Jbeta reverse primers.

What the work shows at the level of the full study, not this receptor alone: Higher clonality and more expanded CD8+ clones were observed in lesional scalp than in normal scalp, particularly in alopecia totalis/universalis, a finding suggestive of antigenic drive. Scalp TCR repertoire analysis is complicated because resident alphabeta T cells in normal human skin are also sequenced, whereas mouse skin is dominated by gammadelta T cells. Shared TCR sequences between patients were less evident than in mice, which may be partly attributable to HLA diversity in the patient population.

Clipping removes 7 bases from V and 4 bases from J, with 5 as the unmatched junction base count. CDR1 MGHDK and CDR2 SYGVNS are derived from the germline V gene. From the cysteine up to the phenylalanine, the CDR3 has a length of 13 residues. Just CDR3 DNA is preserved here, 39 bases in frame from base 1. Libraries came from the immunoSEQ multiplex PCR assay. To provide template for TCR sequencing, every sample had RNA extracted and reverse transcribed into cDNA. SuperScript III was used for first-strand cDNA synthesis, primed with a 2:1 mix of oligo-dT and random hexamers. A synthetic immune receptor repertoire was used to gauge amplification bias, and whatever bias remained was removed computationally. The original pipeline was this. Raw reads were preprocessed to remove errors, and CDR3 was defined according to IMGT conventions as the region from the conserved cysteine to phenylalanine. Clonality was computed by normalizing Shannon entropy by log2 of the number of productive unique TCRs and subtracting the result from 1. Whether each scalp clone was CD4 or CD8 was inferred by checking scalp TCRbeta sequences against the CD4 and CD8 repertoires from sorted blood. Not all clones reach the TCRdb copy of this immuneACCESS table, which keeps in-frame sequences only. Checked studies attribute under half of the gap to unresolved V genes and leave the rest unexplained. The V and J calls and clone size come from that table; D and trimming were worked out from the DNA. This sample comprises 170,000 or so clones, 59% of them detected only once. In total, the top ten clones hold about 15% of the sample.

The source material was CD4+ T cells sorted from blood, sampled at week 0. This chain is built from TRBV25-1 and TRBJ1-1; TRBD1 matches 8 bases in the middle. The TCR sequence derives from a human donor with alopecia areata. In nucleotide form, the sequence is TGTGCCAGCACACGGACAGGGCGCACTGAAGCTTTCTTT. It encodes CASTRTGRTEAFF.